Only a few counts were recorded for the clone carrying this TCR beta chain. Its antigen is undetermined. Template switching introduced a universal primer site, and the cDNA bore unique molecular identifiers. TCRdb ran MiXCR on the 5' RACE reads and lists one entry per CDR3 protein. The table records hundreds of thousands of distinct CDR3 sequences, just over 7% of them present only once. This entry comes from a study of identical twins. V lost 6 bases to trimming and J lost 2 bases; unmatched junction nucleotides: 5. The CDR3 runs to 13 residues. Germline CDR1 and CDR2: DFQATT and SNEGSKA (reference sequence). The study's findings and limits: Zero-insertion results could be subject to partial confounding by invariant MAIT and iNKT cells.

The data were also submitted as part of a second study, on yellow fever vaccine responses in identical twins. That work states: Reportedly, twins showed a vaccine T cell response that looked partly convergent and partly personalized.

Sequenced material: PBMCs. This TCR was recovered from a woman aged 18 to 35 in good health. V gene TRBV20-1 combines with J gene TRBJ2-7, with TRBD1 matching over 9 bases. The CDR3: CSARDRATYEQYF. CDR3 sequence (DNA): TGCAGTGCCCGGGACAGGGCAACCTACGAGCAGTACTTC.